The source of this T cell receptor beta chain is a study of blood T cell repertoires in COVID-19. Study at large: There were acute and convalescent COVID-19 samples, and they came from the United States, Italy and Spain. Nucleic acid was either cDNA or gDNA, and it came from T cells, B-cell-depleted T cells, or PBMCs.

The CDR3 consists of 13 residues. The J segment lost 2 bases and the V segment lost 6 bases, leaving 2 bases of the junction unmatched. Germline V CDR1 and CDR2: SQVTM, ANQGSEA. With regard to this clone: In the same sample, other DNA sequences code for this CDR3.

Original data processing: Researchers report that nucleated cell counts were estimated from reference gene primer amplification. Data came from immunoSEQ multiplex PCR; TCRdb stores just in-frame clones and leaves some out. D and trimming were read from the DNA, whereas the V and J calls and clone size are those reported in that table. The data contain about 240,000 clones, approximately 86% of them seen just once; the ten biggest clones take up less than 8.5%. The receptor was isolated from a woman aged 70-85 years with active or convalescent COVID-19. The chain recombines TRBV29-1 with TRBJ1-2, with 11 bases lining up with TRBD1. Sequencing input: peripheral blood. The chain's CDR3 is CSVRTGGNYGYTF. The CDR3 DNA reads as TGCAGCGTAAGGACAGGGGGCAACTATGGCTACACCTTC.